The 18 T cell receptor beta chains below were found in one sample sequenced in a study of shared clonotypes between healthy human individuals. Sequencing used immunoSEQ multiplex PCR; TCRdb keeps in-frame clones, though not all of them. Of about 530,000 clones listed, 90% to 96% are singletons. Sequencing was performed on naive CD4+ T cells sorted from blood. Subset of the sample: CD45RA+ positively selected. The receptors shown here come from a woman aged 25 to 39 in good health.

The rearrangement joins TRBV28 to TRBJ2-4; D call uncertain. Germline CDR1 and CDR2: MDHEN and SYDVKM. The CDR3 runs to 12 residues. The V end lost 5 bases, the J end lost 1 base, and 3 bases lay between the germline ends. CDR3 in amino acids: CASSVAKNIQYF. DNA for the CDR3: TGTGCCAGCAGTGTGGCCAAAAACATTCAGTACTTC.

The J gene is TRBJ2-5, the V gene TRBV28; D is perhaps TRBD2 (6 bases). The germline CDR1 and CDR2 sequences are MDHEN and SYDVKM. The CDR3 covers 15 residues. V was clipped by 5 bases and J by 4 bases, with 17 bases between them. The CDR3: CASSLGTPGGETQYF. CDR3 DNA sequence: TGTGCCAGCAGTCTCGGGACCCCCGGGGGAGAGACCCAGTACTTC.

The chain links TRBV7-6 to TRBJ2-3, with a possible D match to TRBD2 (5 bases). The germline gives CDR1 SGHVS, CDR2 FNYEAQ. The CDR3 is 16 residues long. Trimming stripped 4 bases from V and 3 bases from J, with 17 bases between. CDR3 sequence (DNA): TGTGCCAGCAGCTCCAAGCCGCTAACGGGAACAGATACGCAGTATTTT. Residues: CASSSKPLTGTDTQYF.

V usage is TRBV7-3 and J usage is TRBJ1-5; no reliable D call. The CDR3 has 15 amino acids. V shed 5 bases and J shed 5 bases, with 16 bases lying between them. Germline-derived CDR1 and CDR2 are SGHTA and FQGTGA. CDR3 sequence: CASSKTPGPDQPQHF. DNA of the CDR3: TGTGCCAGCAGCAAAACACCGGGCCCGGATCAGCCCCAGCATTTT. Combining the CDR3 with reference TRBV7-3 and TRBJ1-5 gives the whole variable domain GAGVSQTPSNKVTEKGKYVELRCDPISGHTALYWYRQSLGQGPEFLIYFQGTGAADDSGLPNDRFFAVRPEGSVSTLKIQRTERGDSAVYLCASSKTPGPDQPQHFGDGTRLSIL.

This rearrangement joins TRBV28 to TRBJ2-7; D is uncertain. CDR1 and CDR2 from the germline V gene are MDHEN and SYDVKM. The CDR3 covers 12 residues. Between the trimmed V and J ends, which lost 1 base and 5 bases, there was a span of 6 bases. CDR3 in amino acids: CASSLLVNEQYF. The CDR3 nucleotides read TGTGCCAGCAGTTTATTGGTAAACGAGCAGTACTTC. The full variable domain, its missing parts supplied by reference TRBV28 and TRBJ2-7, is DVKVTQSSRYLVKRTGEKVFLECVQDMDHENMFWYRQDPGLGLRLIYFSYDVKMKEKGDIPEGYSVSREKKERFSLILESASTNQTSMYLCASSLLVNEQYFGPGTRLTVT.

This chain uses TRBV5-1 with TRBJ2-3; perhaps TRBD2 as D (6 bases). The CDR3 is 17 residues long. Germline V CDR1 and CDR2: SGHRS, YFSETQ. Trimming shortened V by 4 bases and J by 1 base, and 19 bases separated the two germline ends. The CDR3 region has the DNA TGCGCCAGCAGCAGAGGTTATCCGGGAGTTGGCACAGATACGCAGTATTTT. Its protein product is CASSRGYPGVGTDTQYF.

The chain joins TRBV6-6 to TRBJ1-5; the D gene is possibly TRBD1 (5 bases). CDR1 is MNHNY and CDR2 is SVGAGI in the germline V gene (reference sequence). Trimming removed 6 bases from V and 0 bases from J, with 15 bases in between. The CDR3 covers 16 residues. In nucleotides, the CDR3 is TGTGCCAGCAGCAAAAAGGGCAGGGATAGCAATCAGCCCCAGCATTTT. It encodes CASSKKGRDSNQPQHF.

The chain is built from TRBV6-5 and TRBJ2-6; the D is unclear. With 6 bases removed from V and 3 bases from J, the gap between germline ends came to 12 bases. Germline lookup yields CDR1 MNHEY and CDR2 SVGAGI. The CDR3 contains 15 residues. In nucleotides, the CDR3 is TGTGCCAGCAGGACCCGGTACGGTGGGGCCAACGTCCTGACTTTC. It codes for CASRTRYGGANVLTF.

The CDR3 nucleotides are TGTGCCAGCAGTTACTCGTGGGGTGACTATGGCTACACCTTC. Encoded protein: CASSYSWGDYGYTF. The chain couples TRBV6-6 to TRBJ1-2; D uncertain. Germline lookup yields CDR1 MNHNY and CDR2 SVGAGI (reference sequence). The CDR3 covers 14 residues. Trimming left V 0 bases short and J 3 bases short, with 8 bases between.

This chain joins TRBV27 and TRBJ2-1; the match to TRBD2 covers 12 bases. This CDR3 is 18 amino acids long. V was pared by 2 bases and J by 6 bases, with 11 bases of the junction left unmatched. The germline CDR1 and CDR2 sequences are MNHEY and SMNVEV (reference sequence). This chain's CDR3 is CASSLRLAGEARVNEQFF. In nucleotides, the CDR3 is TGTGCCAGCAGTTTAAGACTAGCGGGAGAGGCGCGGGTCAATGAGCAGTTCTTC.

The rearrangement uses TRBV28 and TRBJ1-2; D is perhaps TRBD1 (5 bases). The CDR3 covers 17 residues. Per germline, CDR1 MDHEN and CDR2 SYDVKM. V dropped 3 bases and J dropped 4 bases, with 21 bases sitting between them. CDR3 sequence reads: CASSLLGLGVVGYGYTF. Written as DNA, the CDR3 is TGTGCCAGCAGTTTGTTGGGTTTGGGGGTAGTGGGCTATGGCTACACCTTC.

The chain uses TRBV7-2 and TRBJ2-7; D is ambiguous. There are 11 residues in the CDR3. V was pared by 5 bases and J by 2 bases, with 4 bases between. Germline V gene data show CDR1 as SGHTA and CDR2 as FQGNSA. DNA of the CDR3: TGTGCCAGCAGCCTCACCTACGAGCAGTACTTC. Amino acids: CASSLTYEQYF.

The chain uses TRBV5-4 and TRBJ2-1; possible D gene TRBD2, 6 bases. Germline V CDR1 and CDR2: SGHNT, YYREEE (reference sequence). The CDR3 length is 15 residues. Trimming took 1 base from V and 4 from J, leaving 12 bases between them. The CDR3 DNA is TGTGCCAGCAGCTTGTCACTAGCAGGTTACAATGAGCAGTTCTTC. This sequence encodes CASSLSLAGYNEQFF.

V and J are TRBV2 and TRBJ2-6, with D perhaps matching TRBD1 (5 bases). Germline CDR1 and CDR2: SNHLY and FYNNEI. The CDR3 runs 13 residues. Trimming took off 7 bases at V and 4 bases at J, with 8 bases between the two ends. The CDR3 DNA is TGTGCCAGCATTAGGGGAGGGGCCAACGTCCTGACTTTC. It codes for CASIRGGANVLTF.

This CDR3 reads CASRRQRGNYGYTF. The DNA for the CDR3 is TGTGCCAGCAGAAGACAGCGGGGGAACTATGGCTACACCTTC. This sequence joins TRBV28 and TRBJ1-2; D may be TRBD1 (5 bases). Germline CDR1 is MDHEN and CDR2 is SYDVKM. Trimming pared 6 bases from V and 2 bases from J, leaving 13 bases between. CDR3 length: 14 residues.

The chain uses TRBV27 and TRBJ2-1; 8 bases line up with TRBD2. Germline trimming cut 5 bases from V and 0 bases from J; bases unmatched to any gene: 6. This CDR3 region has 16 residues. Germline V lookup: CDR1 MNHEY, CDR2 SMNVEV (reference sequence). CDR3 bases: TGTGCCAGCAGTCGAGAACTAGCGGCCTCCTACAATGAGCAGTTCTTC. Its translation is CASSRELAASYNEQFF.

CDR3 in amino acids: CASSLVAEVGNTIYF. The CDR3 bases are TGTGCCAGCAGCTTAGTCGCAGAAGTCGGAAACACCATATATTTT. The chain combines TRBV7-9 with TRBJ1-3; unclear D gene. CDR1 and CDR2 from the germline V gene are SEHNR and FQNEAQ (reference sequence). There are 15 residues in the CDR3. V was shortened by 1 base and J by 4 bases, with 11 bases between the two germline ends. The full variable domain, with the rest looked up from reference TRBV7-9 and TRBJ1-3, is DTGVSQNPRHKITKRGQNVTFRCDPISEHNRLYWYRQTLGQGPEFLTYFQNEAQLEKSRLLSDRFSAERPKGSFSTLEIQRTEQGDSAMYLCASSLVAEVGNTIYFGEGSWLTVV.

This clone was recorded only once. The rearrangement links TRBV18 to TRBJ1-4; 8 bases are shared with TRBD1. Losses at the gene ends were 3 bases for V and 6 bases for J; bases not matched to a gene: 12. Germline values: CDR1 KGHSH, CDR2 LQKENI. There are 17 residues in the CDR3. The CDR3 loop reads CASSPTGLGQGDEKLFF. Written as DNA, the CDR3 is TGTGCCAGCTCACCGACCGGGTTAGGACAGGGTGATGAAAAACTGTTTTTT.